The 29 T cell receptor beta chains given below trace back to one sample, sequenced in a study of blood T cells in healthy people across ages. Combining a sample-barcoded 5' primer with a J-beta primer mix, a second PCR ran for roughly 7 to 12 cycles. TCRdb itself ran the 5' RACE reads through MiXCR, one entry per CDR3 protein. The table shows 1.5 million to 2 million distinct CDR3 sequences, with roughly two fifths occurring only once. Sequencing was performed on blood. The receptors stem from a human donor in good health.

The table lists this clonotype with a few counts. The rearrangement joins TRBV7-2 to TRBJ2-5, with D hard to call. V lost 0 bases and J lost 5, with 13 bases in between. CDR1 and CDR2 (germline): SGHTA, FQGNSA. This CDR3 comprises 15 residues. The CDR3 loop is CASSLAWRIGETQYF. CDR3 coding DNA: TGTGCCAGCAGCTTAGCGTGGCGCATAGGGGAGACCCAGTACTTC. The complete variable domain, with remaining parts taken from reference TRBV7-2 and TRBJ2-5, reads GAGVSQSPSNKVTEKGKDVELRCDPISGHTALYWYRQSLGQGLEFLIYFQGNSAPDKSGLPSDRFSAERTGGSVSTLTIQRTQQEDSAVYLCASSLAWRIGETQYFGPGTRLLVL.

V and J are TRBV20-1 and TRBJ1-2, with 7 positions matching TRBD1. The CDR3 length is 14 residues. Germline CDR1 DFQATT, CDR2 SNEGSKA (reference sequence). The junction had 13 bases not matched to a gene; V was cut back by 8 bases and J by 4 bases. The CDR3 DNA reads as TGCAGTTGGAGCGACAGGGAGCCCTGCTATGGCTACACCTTC. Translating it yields CSWSDREPCYGYTF.

Written as DNA, the CDR3 is TGTGCCAGCAGCCGGGGCCCGGGACGGACAGATACGCAGTATTTT. Amino acids: CASSRGPGRTDTQYF. The chain recombines TRBV7-3 with TRBJ2-3; perhaps D is TRBD1 or TRBD2 (5 bases each). The CDR3 loop spans 15 amino acids. Germline loops: CDR1 SGHTA, CDR2 FQGTGA. V was trimmed by 5 bases and J by 3 bases, leaving 15 bases between them.

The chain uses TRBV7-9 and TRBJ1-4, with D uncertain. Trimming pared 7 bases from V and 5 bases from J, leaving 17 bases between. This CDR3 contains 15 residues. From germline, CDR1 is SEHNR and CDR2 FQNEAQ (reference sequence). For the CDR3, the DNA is TGTGCCAGCAACATTCCGGGAGGACTAAATGAAAAACTGTTTTTT. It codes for CASNIPGGLNEKLFF.

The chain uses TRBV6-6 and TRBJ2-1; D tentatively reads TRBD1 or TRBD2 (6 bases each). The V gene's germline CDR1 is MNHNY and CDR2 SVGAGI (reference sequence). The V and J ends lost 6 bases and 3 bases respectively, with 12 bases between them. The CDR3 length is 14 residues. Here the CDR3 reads CASSPGGNYNEQFF. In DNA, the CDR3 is TGTGCCAGCAGCCCCGGGGGCAACTACAATGAGCAGTTCTTC.

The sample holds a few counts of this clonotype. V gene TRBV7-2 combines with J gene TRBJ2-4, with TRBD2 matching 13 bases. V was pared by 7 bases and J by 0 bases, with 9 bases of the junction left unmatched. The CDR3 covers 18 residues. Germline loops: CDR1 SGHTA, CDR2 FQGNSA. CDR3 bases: TGTGCCAGCAAAACGGGACTAGCGGGATCTCTAGCCAAAAACATTCAGTACTTC. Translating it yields CASKTGLAGSLAKNIQYF.

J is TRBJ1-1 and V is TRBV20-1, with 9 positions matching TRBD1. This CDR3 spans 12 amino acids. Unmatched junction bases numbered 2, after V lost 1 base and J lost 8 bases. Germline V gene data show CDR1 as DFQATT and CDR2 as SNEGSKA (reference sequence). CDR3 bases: TGCAGTGCTAGAGGACAGGGGGAGGAAGCTTTCTTT. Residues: CSARGQGEEAFF.

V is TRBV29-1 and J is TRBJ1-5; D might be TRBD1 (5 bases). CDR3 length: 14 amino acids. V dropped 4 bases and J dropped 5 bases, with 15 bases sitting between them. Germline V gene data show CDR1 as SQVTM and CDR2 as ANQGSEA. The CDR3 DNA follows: TGCAGCGTTGGTCCCGGGGGTAAGGATCAGCCCCAGCATTTT. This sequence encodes CSVGPGGKDQPQHF.

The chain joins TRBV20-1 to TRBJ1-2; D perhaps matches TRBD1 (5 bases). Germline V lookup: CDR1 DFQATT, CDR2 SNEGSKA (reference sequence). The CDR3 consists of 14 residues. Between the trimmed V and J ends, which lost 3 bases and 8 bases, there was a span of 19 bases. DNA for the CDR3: TGCAGTGCTAGGGCCCCGTACGGTCAGGGAGGCTACACCTTC. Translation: CSARAPYGQGGYTF.

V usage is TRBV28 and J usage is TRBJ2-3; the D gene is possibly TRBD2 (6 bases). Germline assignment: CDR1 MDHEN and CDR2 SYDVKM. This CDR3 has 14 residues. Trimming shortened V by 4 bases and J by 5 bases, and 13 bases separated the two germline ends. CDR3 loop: CASSWDFTGDTQYF. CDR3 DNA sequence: TGTGCCAGCAGTTGGGACTTTACGGGAGATACGCAGTATTTT. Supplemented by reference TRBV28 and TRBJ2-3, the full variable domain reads DVKVTQSSRYLVKRTGEKVFLECVQDMDHENMFWYRQDPGLGLRLIYFSYDVKMKEKGDIPEGYSVSREKKERFSLILESASTNQTSMYLCASSWDFTGDTQYFGPGTRLTVL.

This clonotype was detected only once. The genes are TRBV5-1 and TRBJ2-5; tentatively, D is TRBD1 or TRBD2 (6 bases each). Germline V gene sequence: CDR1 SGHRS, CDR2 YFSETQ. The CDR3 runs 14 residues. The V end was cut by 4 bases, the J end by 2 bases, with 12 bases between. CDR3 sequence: CASSPGAVQETQYF. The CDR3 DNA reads TGCGCCAGCAGCCCGGGGGCGGTTCAAGAGACCCAGTACTTC. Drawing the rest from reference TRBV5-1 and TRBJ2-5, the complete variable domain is KAGVTQTPRYLIKTRGQQVTLSCSPISGHRSVSWYQQTPGQGLQFLFEYFSETQRNKGNFPGRFSGRQFSNSRSEMNVSTLELGDSALYLCASSPGAVQETQYFGPGTRLLVL.

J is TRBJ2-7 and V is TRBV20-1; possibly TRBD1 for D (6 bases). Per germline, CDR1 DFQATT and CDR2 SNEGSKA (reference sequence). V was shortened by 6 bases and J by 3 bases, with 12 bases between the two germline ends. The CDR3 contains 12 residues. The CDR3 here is CSAKADSYEQYF. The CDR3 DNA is TGCAGTGCCAAGGCGGACAGCTACGAGCAGTACTTC.

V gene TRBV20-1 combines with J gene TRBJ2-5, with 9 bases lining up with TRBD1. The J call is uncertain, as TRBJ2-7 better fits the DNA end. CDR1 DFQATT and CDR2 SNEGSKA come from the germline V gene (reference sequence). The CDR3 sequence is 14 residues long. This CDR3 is CSARTGTGTCEQYF. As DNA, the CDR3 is TGCAGTGCCCGCACCGGGACAGGGACCTGCGAGCAGTACTTC.

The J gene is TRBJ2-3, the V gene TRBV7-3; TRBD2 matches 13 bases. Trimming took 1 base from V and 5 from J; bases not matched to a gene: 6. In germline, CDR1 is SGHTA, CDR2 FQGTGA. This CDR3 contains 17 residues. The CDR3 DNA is TGTGCCAGCAGCTTAAGCGGGGGGACTAGCGGGATAGATACGCAGTATTTT. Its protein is CASSLSGGTSGIDTQYF. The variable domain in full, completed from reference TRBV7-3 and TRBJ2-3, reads GAGVSQTPSNKVTEKGKYVELRCDPISGHTALYWYRQSLGQGPEFLIYFQGTGAADDSGLPNDRFFAVRPEGSVSTLKIQRTERGDSAVYLCASSLSGGTSGIDTQYFGPGTRLTVL.

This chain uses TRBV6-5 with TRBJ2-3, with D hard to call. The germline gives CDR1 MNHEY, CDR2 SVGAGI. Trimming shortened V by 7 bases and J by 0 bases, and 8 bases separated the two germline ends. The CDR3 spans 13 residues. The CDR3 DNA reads TGTGCCAGCAAGGCAGAGAGCACAGATACGCAGTATTTT. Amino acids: CASKAESTDTQYF.

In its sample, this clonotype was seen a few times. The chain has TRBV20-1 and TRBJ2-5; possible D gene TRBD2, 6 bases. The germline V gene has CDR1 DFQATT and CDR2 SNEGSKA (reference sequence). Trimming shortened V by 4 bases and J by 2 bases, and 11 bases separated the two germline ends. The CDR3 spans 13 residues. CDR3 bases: TGCAGTGCTATCCGGGAGCCTCAAGAGACCCAGTACTTC. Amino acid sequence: CSAIREPQETQYF.

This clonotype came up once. The CDR3 DNA follows: TGCAGTGCTAGAGATGCCTATAGCAATCAGCCCCAGCATTTT. Translated, it gives CSARDAYSNQPQHF. The V call is TRBV20-1, the J call TRBJ1-5; D call uncertain. Germline-derived CDR1 and CDR2 are DFQATT and SNEGSKA (reference sequence). This CDR3 is built from 14 residues. V was pared by 0 bases and J by 0 bases, with 6 bases between.

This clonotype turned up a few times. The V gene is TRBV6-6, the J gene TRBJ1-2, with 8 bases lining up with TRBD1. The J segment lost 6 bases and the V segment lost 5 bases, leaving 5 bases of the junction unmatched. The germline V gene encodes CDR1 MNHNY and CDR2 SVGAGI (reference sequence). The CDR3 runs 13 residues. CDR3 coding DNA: TGTGCCAGCAGTCCGCCGACAGGGGATGGCTACACCTTC. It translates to CASSPPTGDGYTF.

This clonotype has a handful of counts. The CDR3 region has the DNA TGTGCCAGCAGCTTCGGACTAGCGAACATTCAGTACTTC. It codes for CASSFGLANIQYF. V and J are TRBV5-5 and TRBJ2-4, with 9 bases that match TRBD2. CDR3 length equals 13 residues. The V gene end was trimmed by 2 bases and the J gene end by 7 bases; junction bases not matched to a gene: 1. Germline V CDR1 and CDR2: SGHKS, YYEKEE (reference sequence).

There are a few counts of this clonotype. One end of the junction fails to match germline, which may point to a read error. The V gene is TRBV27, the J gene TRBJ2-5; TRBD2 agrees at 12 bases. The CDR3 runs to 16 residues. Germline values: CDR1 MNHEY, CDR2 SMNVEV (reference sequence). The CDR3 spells CASRLSLAGGRETQYF. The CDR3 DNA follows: TGTGCCAGCAGACTCTCACTAGCGGGGGGCCGAGAGACTCAGTACTTC.

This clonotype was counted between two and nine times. This CDR3 is CASSPRLAGVRDTQYF. The CDR3 DNA is TGTGCCAGCAGCCCACGACTAGCGGGGGTGCGGGATACGCAGTATTTT. The chain links TRBV4-2 to TRBJ2-3, with 12 positions matching TRBD2. The germline V gene encodes CDR1 LGHNA and CDR2 YNFKEQ. J lost 6 bases, V lost 4 bases, and 8 bases had no gene match. This CDR3 has 16 amino acids.

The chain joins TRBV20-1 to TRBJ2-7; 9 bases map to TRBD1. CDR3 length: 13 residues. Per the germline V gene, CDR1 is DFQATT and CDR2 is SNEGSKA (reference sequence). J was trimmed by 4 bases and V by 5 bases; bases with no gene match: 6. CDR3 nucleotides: TGCAGTGCTCCGGGACAGGGACAATACGAGCAGTACTTC. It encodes CSAPGQGQYEQYF.

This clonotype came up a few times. The CDR3 region is CASSQDFRSTAGYTF. For the CDR3, the DNA is TGCGCCAGCAGCCAAGATTTTCGGTCGACAGCAGGCTACACCTTC. The chain employs TRBV4-3 and TRBJ1-2; perhaps TRBD1 as D (5 bases). The CDR3 covers 15 residues. CDR1 is LGHNA and CDR2 is YSLEER in the germline V gene. Between the trimmed V and J ends, which lost 0 bases and 8 bases, there was a span of 16 bases.

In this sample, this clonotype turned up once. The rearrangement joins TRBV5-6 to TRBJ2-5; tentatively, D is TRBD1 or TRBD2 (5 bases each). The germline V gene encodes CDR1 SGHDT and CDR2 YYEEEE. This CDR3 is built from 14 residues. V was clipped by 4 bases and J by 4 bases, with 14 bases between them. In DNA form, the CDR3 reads TGTGCCAGCAGCGATAAGGGGACGGGAGAGACCCAGTACTTC. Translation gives CASSDKGTGETQYF.

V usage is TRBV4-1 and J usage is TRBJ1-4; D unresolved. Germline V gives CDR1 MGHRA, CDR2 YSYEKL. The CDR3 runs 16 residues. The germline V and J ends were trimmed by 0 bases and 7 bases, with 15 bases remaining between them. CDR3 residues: CASSQDRGGLVEKLFF. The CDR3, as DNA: TGCGCCAGCAGCCAAGACCGCGGAGGGTTGGTTGAAAAACTGTTTTTT.

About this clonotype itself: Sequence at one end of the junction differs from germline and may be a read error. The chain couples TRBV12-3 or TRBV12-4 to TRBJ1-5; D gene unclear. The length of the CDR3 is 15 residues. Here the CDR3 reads CASSLGSWGGQPQQF. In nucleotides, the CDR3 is TGTGCCAGCAGTTTAGGTTCGTGGGGAGGTCAGCCCCAGCAATTT.

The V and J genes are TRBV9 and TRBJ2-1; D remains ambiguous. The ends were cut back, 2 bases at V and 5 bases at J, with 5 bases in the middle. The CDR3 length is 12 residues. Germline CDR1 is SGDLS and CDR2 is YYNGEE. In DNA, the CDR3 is TGTGCCAGCAGCGTCGGGCACAATGAGCAGTTCTTC. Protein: CASSVGHNEQFF.

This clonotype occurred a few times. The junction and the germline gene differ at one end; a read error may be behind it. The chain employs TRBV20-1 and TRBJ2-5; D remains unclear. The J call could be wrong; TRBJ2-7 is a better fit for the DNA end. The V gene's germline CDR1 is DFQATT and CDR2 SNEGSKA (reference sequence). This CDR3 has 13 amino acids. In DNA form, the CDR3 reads TGCAGTGCCCACCAGCGCTCCTCCTGCGAGCAGTACTTC. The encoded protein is CSAHQRSSCEQYF.

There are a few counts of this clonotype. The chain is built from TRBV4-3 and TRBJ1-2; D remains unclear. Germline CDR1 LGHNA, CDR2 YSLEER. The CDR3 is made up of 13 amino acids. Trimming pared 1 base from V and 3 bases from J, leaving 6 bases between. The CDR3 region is CASSQVVYYGYTF. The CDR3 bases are TGCGCCAGCAGCCAAGTGGTATACTATGGCTACACCTTC.